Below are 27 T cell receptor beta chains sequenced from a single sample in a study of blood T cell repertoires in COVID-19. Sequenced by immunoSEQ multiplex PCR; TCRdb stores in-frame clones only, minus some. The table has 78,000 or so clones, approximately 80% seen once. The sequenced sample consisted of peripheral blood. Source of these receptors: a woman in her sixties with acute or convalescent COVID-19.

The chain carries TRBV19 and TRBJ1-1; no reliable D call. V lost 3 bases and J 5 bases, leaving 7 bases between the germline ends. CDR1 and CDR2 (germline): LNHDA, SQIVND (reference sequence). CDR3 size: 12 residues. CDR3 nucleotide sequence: TGTGCCAGTAGTATGAGGTCTACTGAAGCTTTCTTT. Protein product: CASSMRSTEAFF.

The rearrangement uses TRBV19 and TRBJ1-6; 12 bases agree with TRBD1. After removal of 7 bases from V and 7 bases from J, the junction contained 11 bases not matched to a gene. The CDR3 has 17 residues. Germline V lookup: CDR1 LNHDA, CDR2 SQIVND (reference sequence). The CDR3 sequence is CASTFLGQGARNSPLHF. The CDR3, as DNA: TGTGCCAGTACCTTTTTGGGACAGGGGGCGAGAAATTCACCCCTCCACTTT.

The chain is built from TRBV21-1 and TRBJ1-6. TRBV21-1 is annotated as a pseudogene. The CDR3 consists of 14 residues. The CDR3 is CASSKGGRNSPLHF. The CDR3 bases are TGTGCCAGCAGCAAAGGCGGTCGTAATTCACCCCTCCACTTT.

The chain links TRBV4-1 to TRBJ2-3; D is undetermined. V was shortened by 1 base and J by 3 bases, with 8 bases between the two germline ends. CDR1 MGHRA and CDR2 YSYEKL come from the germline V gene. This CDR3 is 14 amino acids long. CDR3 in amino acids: CASSQAGATDTQYF. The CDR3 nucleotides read TGCGCCAGCAGCCAAGCAGGTGCGACAGATACGCAGTATTTT.

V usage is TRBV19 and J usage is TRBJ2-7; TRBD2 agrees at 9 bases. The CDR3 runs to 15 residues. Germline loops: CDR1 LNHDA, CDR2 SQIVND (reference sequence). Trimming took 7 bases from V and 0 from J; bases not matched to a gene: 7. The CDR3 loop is CASKPTSGGSYEQYF. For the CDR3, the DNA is TGTGCCAGTAAACCGACTAGCGGAGGCTCCTACGAGCAGTACTTC.

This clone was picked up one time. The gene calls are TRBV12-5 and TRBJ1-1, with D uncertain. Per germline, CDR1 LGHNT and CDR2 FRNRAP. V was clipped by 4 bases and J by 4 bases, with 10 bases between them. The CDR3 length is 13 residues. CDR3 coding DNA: TGTGCTAGTGGTTCCATGGCCCTCACTGAAGCTTTCTTT. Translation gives CASGSMALTEAFF.

CDR3 DNA: TGTGCCAGCAGCACTCGGCGGGGGGGCCTTGAGACCCAGTACTTC. Translating it yields CASSTRRGGLETQYF. J is TRBJ2-5 and V is TRBV3-1 (or the pseudogene TRBV3-2), with 9 nucleotides matching TRBD2. This CDR3 contains 15 residues. CDR1 and CDR2 from the germline V gene are LGHDT and YNNKEL (reference sequence). V trimming: 5 bases; J trimming: 5 bases; junction bases outside the gene matches: 9.

The CDR3 bases are TGTGCCAGCAGCCAAGCGAACGGCGGCATGAACACTGAAGCTTTCTTT. It is translated as CASSQANGGMNTEAFF. J is TRBJ1-1 and V is TRBV14; D unresolved. Germline V gives CDR1 SGHDN, CDR2 FVKESK. V gave up 1 base and J gave up 0 bases, with 12 bases separating them. The CDR3 has 16 amino acids.

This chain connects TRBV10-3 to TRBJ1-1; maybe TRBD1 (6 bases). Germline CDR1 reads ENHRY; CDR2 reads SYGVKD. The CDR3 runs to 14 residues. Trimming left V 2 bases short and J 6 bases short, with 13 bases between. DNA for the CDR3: TGTGCCATCAGTGAGAGGGGGGGTTCCGCTGAAGCTTTCTTT. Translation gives CAISERGGSAEAFF.

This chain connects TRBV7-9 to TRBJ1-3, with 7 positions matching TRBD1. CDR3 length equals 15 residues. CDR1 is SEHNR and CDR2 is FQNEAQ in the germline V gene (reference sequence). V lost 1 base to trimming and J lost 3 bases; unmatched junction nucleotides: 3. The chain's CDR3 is CASSLVGGSGNTIYF. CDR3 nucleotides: TGTGCCAGCAGCTTAGTAGGGGGCAGTGGAAACACCATATATTTT.

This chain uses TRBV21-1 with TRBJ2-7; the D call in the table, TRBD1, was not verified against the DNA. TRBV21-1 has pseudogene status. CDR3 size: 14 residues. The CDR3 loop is CASLSGTGCHEQYF. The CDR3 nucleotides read TGTGCCAGCTTATCCGGGACAGGGTGCCACGAGCAGTACTTC.

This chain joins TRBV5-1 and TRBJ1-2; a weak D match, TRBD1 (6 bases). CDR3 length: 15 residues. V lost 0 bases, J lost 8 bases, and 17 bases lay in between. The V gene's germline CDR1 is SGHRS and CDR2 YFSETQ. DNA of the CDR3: TGCGCCAGCAGCTTGGACCCACGGGGGGCGAGCGGCTACACCTTC. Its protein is CASSLDPRGASGYTF.

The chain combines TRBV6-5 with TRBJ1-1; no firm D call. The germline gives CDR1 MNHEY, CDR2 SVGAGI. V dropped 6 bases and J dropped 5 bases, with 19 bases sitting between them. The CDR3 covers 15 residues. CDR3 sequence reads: CASRTPRISGTEAFF. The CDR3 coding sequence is TGTGCCAGCAGGACCCCCAGGATCAGTGGAACTGAAGCTTTCTTT.

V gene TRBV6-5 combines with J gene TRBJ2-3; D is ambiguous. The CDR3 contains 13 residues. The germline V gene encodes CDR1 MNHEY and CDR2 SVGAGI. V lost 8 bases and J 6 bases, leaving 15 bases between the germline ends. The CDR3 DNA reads TGTGCCAGCCAGTGGCCAGGAAGTGATACGCAGTATTTT. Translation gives CASQWPGSDTQYF.

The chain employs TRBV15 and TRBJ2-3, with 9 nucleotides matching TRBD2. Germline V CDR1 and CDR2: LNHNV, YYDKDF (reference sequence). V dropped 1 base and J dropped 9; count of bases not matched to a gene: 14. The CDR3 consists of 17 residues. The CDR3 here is CATSRGGTAGGERTQYF. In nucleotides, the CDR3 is TGTGCCACCAGCAGAGGCGGCACGGCGGGGGGGGAACGGACGCAGTATTTT.

The CDR3 here is CASSNGLARETQYF. CDR3 nucleotides: TGCGCCAGCAGCAATGGACTAGCCCGGGAGACCCAGTACTTC. This rearrangement joins TRBV5-1 to TRBJ2-5; 8 nucleotides align to TRBD2. Trimming at V came to 4 bases and at J to 5 bases, leaving 7 bases not matched to a gene. CDR1 is SGHRS, CDR2 YFSETQ, per germline. The CDR3 consists of 14 residues.

CDR3 amino acids: CASRTPGQGYEQYF. CDR3 coding DNA: TGTGCCAGCAGGACTCCGGGACAGGGTTACGAGCAGTACTTC. The chain recombines TRBV6-5 with TRBJ2-7; the match to TRBD1 covers 9 bases. Germline-derived CDR1 and CDR2 are MNHEY and SVGAGI. Trimming took 6 bases from V and 4 from J; bases not matched to a gene: 7. The CDR3 has 14 residues.

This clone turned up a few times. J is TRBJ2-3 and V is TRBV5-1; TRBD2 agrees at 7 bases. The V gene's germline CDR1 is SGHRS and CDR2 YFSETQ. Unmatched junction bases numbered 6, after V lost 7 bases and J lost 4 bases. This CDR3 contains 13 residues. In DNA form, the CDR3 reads TGCGCCAGCTTCCCAGCGGGGTCAGATACGCAGTATTTT. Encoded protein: CASFPAGSDTQYF.

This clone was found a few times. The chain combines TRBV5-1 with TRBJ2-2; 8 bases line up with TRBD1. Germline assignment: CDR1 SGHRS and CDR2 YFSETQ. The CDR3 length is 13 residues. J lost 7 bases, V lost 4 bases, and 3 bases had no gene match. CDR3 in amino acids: CASSEQGGGELFF. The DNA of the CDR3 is TGCGCCAGCAGCGAACAGGGGGGCGGGGAGCTGTTTTTT.

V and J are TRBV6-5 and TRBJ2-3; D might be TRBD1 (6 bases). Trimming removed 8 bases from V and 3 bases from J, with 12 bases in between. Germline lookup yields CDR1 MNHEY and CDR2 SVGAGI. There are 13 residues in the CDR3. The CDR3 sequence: CASSRGMTDTQYF. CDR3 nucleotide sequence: TGTGCCAGCTCCAGGGGAATGACAGATACGCAGTATTTT.

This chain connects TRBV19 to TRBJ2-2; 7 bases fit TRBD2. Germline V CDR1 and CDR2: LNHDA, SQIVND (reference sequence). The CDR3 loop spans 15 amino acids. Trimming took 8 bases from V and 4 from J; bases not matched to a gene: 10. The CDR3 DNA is TGTGCCAGTGGATTACCGGGGGGTATCACCGGGGAGCTGTTTTTT. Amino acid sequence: CASGLPGGITGELFF.

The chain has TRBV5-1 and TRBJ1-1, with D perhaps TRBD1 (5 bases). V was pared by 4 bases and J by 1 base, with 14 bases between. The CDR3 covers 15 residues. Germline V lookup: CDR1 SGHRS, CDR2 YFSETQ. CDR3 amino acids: CASSPRQNKNTEAFF. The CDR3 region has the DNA TGCGCCAGCAGCCCACGACAGAACAAGAACACTGAAGCTTTCTTT.

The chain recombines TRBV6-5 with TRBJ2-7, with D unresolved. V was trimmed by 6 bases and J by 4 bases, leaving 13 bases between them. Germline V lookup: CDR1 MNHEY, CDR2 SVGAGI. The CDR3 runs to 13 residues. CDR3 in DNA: TGTGCCAGCAGAAACCGGTTTCCATACGAGCAGTACTTC. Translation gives CASRNRFPYEQYF.

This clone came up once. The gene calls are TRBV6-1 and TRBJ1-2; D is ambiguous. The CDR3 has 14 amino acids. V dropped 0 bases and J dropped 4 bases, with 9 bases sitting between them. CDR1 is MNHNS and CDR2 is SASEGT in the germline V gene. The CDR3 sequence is CASSEATGVYGYTF. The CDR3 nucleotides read TGTGCCAGCAGTGAAGCGACCGGGGTCTATGGCTACACCTTC.

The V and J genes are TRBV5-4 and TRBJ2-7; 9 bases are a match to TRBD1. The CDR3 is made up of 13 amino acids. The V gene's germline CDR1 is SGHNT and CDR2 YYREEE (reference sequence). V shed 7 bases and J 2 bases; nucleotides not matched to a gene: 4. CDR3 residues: CASGGQGAYEQYF. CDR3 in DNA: TGTGCCAGCGGGGGACAGGGAGCCTACGAGCAGTACTTC.

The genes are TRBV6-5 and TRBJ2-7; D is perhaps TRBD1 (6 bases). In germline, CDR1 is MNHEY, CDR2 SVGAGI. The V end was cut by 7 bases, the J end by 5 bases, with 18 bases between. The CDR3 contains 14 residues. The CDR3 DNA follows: TGTGCCAGCATCAAAAGAGGGGGTTTGGACGAGCAGTACTTC. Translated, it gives CASIKRGGLDEQYF.

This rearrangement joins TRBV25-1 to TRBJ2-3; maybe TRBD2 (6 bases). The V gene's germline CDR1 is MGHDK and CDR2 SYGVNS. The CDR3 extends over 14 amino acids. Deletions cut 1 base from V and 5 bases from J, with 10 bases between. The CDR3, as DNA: TGTGCCAGCAGTGAATGGGGACTTGGAGATACGCAGTATTTT. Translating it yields CASSEWGLGDTQYF.